The entry that follows covers one TCR beta chain sequence. The sample originates from a study of blood T cell repertoires in COVID-19. The CDR3 is made up of 14 amino acids. Trimming shortened V by 5 bases and J by 5 bases, and 14 bases separated the two germline ends. Germline assignment: CDR1 LNHDA and CDR2 SQIVND (reference sequence). In the original analysis: Researchers report that nucleated cell counts were estimated from reference gene primer amplification. Here immunoSEQ multiplex PCR was the method, and the copy in TCRdb shows in-frame clones only, minus some. Clonal size and the V and J genes are those of that table, whereas D and trimming came from the DNA. This table holds about 37,000 clones, roughly nine tenths found once.

The chain uses TRBV19 and TRBJ2-3; tentative D call: TRBD1 (7 bases). The sample comprised peripheral blood. The origin of this receptor is a woman under 40 in a cohort sampled during active COVID-19. CDR3 region: CASSLRQGGDTQYF. The CDR3 nucleotides read TGTGCCAGTAGTCTAAGACAGGGAGGAGATACGCAGTATTTT.